Listed below are T cell receptor beta chains from one sample, sequenced in a study of shared T cell receptors in the human thymus. Some clones are missing from TCRdb's copy, which holds only in-frame ones; the method was immunoSEQ multiplex PCR. The sample gives 650,000 to 950,000 clones, approximately 85% of which show up once; 0.0095% to 0.013% is in the top ten. These data also formed part of another study, on human thymus T cells.

Source material: thymocytes. The receptors come from a girl under three years old with a congenital heart defect. The CDR3 runs from the conserved cysteine through the conserved F or W. Each record gives: V gene, D gene, J gene, clone size, CDR3 protein, CDR3 DNA. A D gene is named only where the DNA matches it firmly. A clone size is listed for some rows: how often the clone was seen (once, few, many), or a class if it is expanded.

v_gene: TRBV29-1
d_gene: -
j_gene: TRBJ1-2
abundance: few
CDR3aa: CSVVNRDNYGYTF
CDR3nt: TGCAGCGTAGTTAACAGGGATAACTATGGCTACACCTTC

v_gene: TRBV7-3
d_gene: -
j_gene: TRBJ2-3
abundance: -
CDR3aa: CASSHGTSTDTQYF
CDR3nt: TGTGCCAGCAGCCATGGGACTAGCACAGATACGCAGTATTTT

v_gene: TRBV4-1
d_gene: -
j_gene: TRBJ2-2
abundance: -
CDR3aa: CASSQDRGTGELFF
CDR3nt: TGCGCCAGCAGCCAAGATCGCGGCACCGGGGAGCTGTTTTTT

v_gene: TRBV5-6
d_gene: -
j_gene: TRBJ1-5
abundance: -
CDR3aa: CASSNREGNQPQHF
CDR3nt: TGTGCCAGCAGCAACAGGGAAGGCAATCAGCCCCAGCATTTT

v_gene: TRBV15
d_gene: -
j_gene: TRBJ1-2
abundance: -
CDR3aa: CATSTGAYGYTF
CDR3nt: TGTGCCACCAGCACAGGGGCCTATGGCTACACCTTC

v_gene: TRBV2
d_gene: -
j_gene: TRBJ2-5
abundance: -
CDR3aa: CASSEGQQETQYF
CDR3nt: TGTGCCAGCAGTGAAGGGCAGCAAGAGACCCAGTACTTC

v_gene: TRBV28
d_gene: -
j_gene: TRBJ1-4
abundance: -
CDR3aa: CASSLREPNEKLFF
CDR3nt: TGTGCCAGCAGTTTGAGGGAACCTAATGAAAAACTGTTTTTT

v_gene: TRBV10-3
d_gene: -
j_gene: TRBJ1-3
abundance: -
CDR3aa: CAISERGERNTIYF
CDR3nt: TGTGCCATCAGTGAGCGGGGGGAAAGAAACACCATATATTTT

v_gene: TRBV18
d_gene: -
j_gene: TRBJ1-6
abundance: -
CDR3aa: CASSPYEPDDRAYNSPLHF
CDR3nt: TGTGCCAGCTCACCTTATGAGCCAGATGACAGAGCCTACAATTCACCCCTCCACTTT

v_gene: TRBV19
d_gene: -
j_gene: TRBJ1-2
abundance: -
CDR3aa: CASGGVGGGYTF
CDR3nt: TGTGCCAGCGGGGGTGTAGGTGGGGGCTACACCTTC

v_gene: TRBV9
d_gene: -
j_gene: TRBJ1-2
abundance: -
CDR3aa: CASSPAPPIRQVNYGYTF
CDR3nt: TGTGCCAGCAGCCCCGCCCCCCCTATTAGACAGGTGAACTATGGCTACACCTTC

v_gene: TRBV28
d_gene: -
j_gene: TRBJ2-3
abundance: -
CDR3aa: CASSITDTQYF
CDR3nt: TGTGCCAGCAGCATCACAGATACGCAGTATTTT

v_gene: TRBV5-1
d_gene: -
j_gene: TRBJ2-4
abundance: -
CDR3aa: CASSLLVGDIQYF
CDR3nt: TGCGCCAGCAGCTTGCTAGTAGGGGACATTCAGTACTTC

v_gene: TRBV27
d_gene: -
j_gene: TRBJ1-2
abundance: -
CDR3aa: CASKGHGNNYGYTF
CDR3nt: TGTGCCAGCAAGGGACACGGTAATAACTATGGCTACACCTTC

v_gene: TRBV19
d_gene: -
j_gene: TRBJ1-1
abundance: once
CDR3aa: CASSIAGTEAFF
CDR3nt: TGTGCCAGTAGTATCGCAGGGACTGAAGCTTTCTTT

v_gene: TRBV10-1
d_gene: -
j_gene: TRBJ2-7
abundance: -
CDR3aa: CASSEGSYEQYF
CDR3nt: TGCGCCAGCAGTGAGGGCAGCTACGAGCAGTACTTC

v_gene: TRBV6-4
d_gene: -
j_gene: TRBJ2-5
abundance: -
CDR3aa: CASSKSQETQYF
CDR3nt: TGTGCCAGCAGTAAGAGCCAAGAGACCCAGTACTTC

v_gene: TRBV4-1
d_gene: -
j_gene: TRBJ1-1
abundance: -
CDR3aa: CASSQAAGGDTEAFF
CDR3nt: TGCGCCAGCAGCCAAGCCGCGGGTGGGGACACTGAAGCTTTCTTT

v_gene: TRBV18
d_gene: TRBD1
j_gene: TRBJ1-6
abundance: few
CDR3aa: CASSRDRAVSPLHF
CDR3nt: TGTGCCAGCTCACGGGACAGGGCGGTGTCACCCCTCCACTTT

v_gene: TRBV27
d_gene: -
j_gene: TRBJ1-2
abundance: -
CDR3aa: CASSTSPWGGGYTF
CDR3nt: TGTGCCAGCAGTACCTCCCCCTGGGGAGGAGGCTACACCTTC

v_gene: TRBV2
d_gene: TRBD1
j_gene: TRBJ2-3
abundance: few
CDR3aa: CASRPWDSFTDTQYF
CDR3nt: TGTGCCAGCAGGCCCTGGGACAGTTTCACAGATACGCAGTATTTT

v_gene: TRBV12-5
d_gene: -
j_gene: TRBJ1-2
abundance: -
CDR3aa: CASGLGEGTQYGYTF
CDR3nt: TGTGCTAGTGGTTTGGGGGAGGGGACCCAGTATGGCTACACCTTC

v_gene: TRBV9
d_gene: TRBD1
j_gene: TRBJ2-2
abundance: few
CDR3aa: CASSVGTGLSWGELFF
CDR3nt: TGTGCCAGCAGCGTCGGGACAGGGCTATCGTGGGGGGAGCTGTTTTTT

v_gene: TRBV19
d_gene: TRBD1
j_gene: TRBJ2-7
abundance: -
CDR3aa: CASSINSTGQGVREQYF
CDR3nt: TGTGCCAGTAGTATCAATAGTACGGGACAGGGGGTTCGCGAGCAGTACTTC

v_gene: TRBV7-2
d_gene: -
j_gene: TRBJ1-2
abundance: -
CDR3aa: CASSLGPYGYTF
CDR3nt: TGTGCCAGCAGCTTAGGGCCCTATGGCTACACCTTC

v_gene: TRBV21-1
d_gene: -
j_gene: TRBJ2-7
abundance: once
CDR3aa: CASSAPIAGVYEQYF
CDR3nt: TGTGCCAGCAGCGCTCCCATAGCGGGGGTCTACGAGCAGTACTTC

v_gene: TRBV5-4
d_gene: -
j_gene: TRBJ2-3
abundance: -
CDR3aa: CASSLVYDTQYF
CDR3nt: TGTGCCAGCAGCTTGGTCTACGATACGCAGTATTTT

v_gene: TRBV5-1
d_gene: -
j_gene: TRBJ2-3
abundance: once
CDR3aa: CASSSTGVTDTQYF
CDR3nt: TGCGCCAGCAGCTCGACGGGGGTCACAGATACGCAGTATTTT

v_gene: TRBV19
d_gene: TRBD1
j_gene: TRBJ1-5
abundance: -
CDR3aa: CASSIRGQGANQPQHF
CDR3nt: TGTGCCAGTAGTATAAGGGGACAGGGAGCCAATCAGCCCCAGCATTTT

v_gene: TRBV6-6
d_gene: -
j_gene: TRBJ1-6
abundance: -
CDR3aa: CASSYSEGSPLHF
CDR3nt: TGTGCCAGCAGTTACTCCGAGGGTTCACCCCTCCACTTT

v_gene: TRBV10-3
d_gene: TRBD2
j_gene: TRBJ2-3
abundance: -
CDR3aa: CAISPSPIAGGTDTQYF
CDR3nt: TGTGCCATCTCCCCGTCCCCAATAGCGGGGGGCACAGATACGCAGTATTTT

v_gene: TRBV28
d_gene: TRBD1
j_gene: TRBJ1-1
abundance: -
CDR3aa: CASSFWDRVLGTEAFF
CDR3nt: TGTGCCAGCAGTTTTTGGGACAGGGTCCTTGGCACTGAAGCTTTCTTT